Each of the 31 T cell receptor beta chains below was sequenced from the same sample in a study of beta chain features in type 1 diabetes (dated by TCRdb to between 2018 and 2020). On the study overall, not on this receptor specifically: In all four CD4+ subsets, TCRB CDR3 length was moderately but significantly shorter in type 1 diabetes patients.

No cognate antigen is known for these TCRs. Libraries were prepared through the immunoSEQ multiplex PCR assay. All of the isolated RNA was reverse transcribed with the High Capacity cDNA Reverse Transcription Kit, so expressed TCRB transcripts were sequenced. The table comes from immuneACCESS by way of TCRdb, which keeps in-frame sequences with V and J called. Part of the clones is missing from these tables; in studies checked, under half for an unresolved V gene and the rest for unknown reasons. This sample gives under 300,000 clones in total; about 23% of them show up just once. The ten largest account for more than 0.009% of the sample. Input material: naive CD4+ T cells from blood. The cell subset or site label here, explained by the study, means: true naive CD4+ T cells. These receptor sequences come from a woman aged 25 to 39 with type 1 diabetes.

This clone was counted a few times. This chain uses TRBV15 with TRBJ2-1, with 11 bases lining up with TRBD2. V lost 2 bases and J lost 2; bases outside the gene matches: 5. The CDR3 is 17 amino acids. CDR1 and CDR2 from the germline V gene are LNHNV and YYDKDF (reference sequence). The CDR3 reads CATSRPLGLAAYNEQFF. The CDR3 DNA reads TGTGCCACCAGCAGACCGTTGGGACTAGCGGCCTACAATGAGCAGTTCTTC.

This clone showed up just a few times. This chain links TRBV29-1 with TRBJ2-1, with 7 bases aligning to TRBD2. With 3 bases clipped from V and 9 bases from J, the junction kept 11 bases outside the gene matches. CDR3 length: 14 residues. Germline V gene lookup returns CDR1 SQVTM and CDR2 ANQGSEA. CDR3 DNA: TGCAGCGTTGACGGTAGCGGGCGGGGGAGTGAGCAGTTCTTC. It is translated as CSVDGSGRGSEQFF.

The chain has TRBV29-1 and TRBJ1-5; TRBD1 matches at 10 bases. Per germline, CDR1 SQVTM and CDR2 ANQGSEA. J gave up 4 bases and V 7 bases, and 7 bases lay outside the gene matches. This CDR3 contains 14 residues. CDR3 nucleotide sequence: TGCAGCGCCCGAGGGACAGGGGAAAATCAGCCCCAGCATTTT. Amino acid sequence: CSARGTGENQPQHF.

This clone was counted a few times. The gene calls are TRBV25-1 and TRBJ2-1; 10 nucleotides agree with TRBD2. V shed 1 base, J shed 8 bases, and the junction held 8 bases outside the gene matches. CDR1 and CDR2 (germline): MGHDK, SYGVNS. The CDR3 totals 16 residues. CDR3 sequence reads: CASSESLGLAGDEQFF. The CDR3 nucleotides are TGTGCCAGCAGTGAATCCTTGGGGCTAGCGGGAGATGAGCAGTTCTTC.

The V gene is TRBV2, the J gene TRBJ2-3; D is unresolved. The germline V gene has CDR1 SNHLY and CDR2 FYNNEI. V was clipped by 6 bases and J by 1 base, with 11 bases between them. The CDR3 covers 14 residues. In DNA, the CDR3 is TGTGCCAGCAGGACTCGTCGTGGCACAGATACGCAGTATTTT. This sequence encodes CASRTRRGTDTQYF.

CDR3 in DNA: TGTGCCAGCGGACAGGGGGCAGGCACTGAAGCTTTCTTT. It specifies CASGQGAGTEAFF. V usage is TRBV27 and J usage is TRBJ1-1; 11 bases line up with TRBD1. The germline gives CDR1 MNHEY, CDR2 SMNVEV (reference sequence). V shed 8 bases and J 4 bases; nucleotides not matched to a gene: 3. The CDR3 runs 13 residues.

The chain links TRBV15 to TRBJ2-7, with D unresolved. From germline, CDR1 is LNHNV and CDR2 YYDKDF (reference sequence). Trimming shortened V by 5 bases and J by 0 bases, and 5 bases separated the two germline ends. This CDR3 spans 12 amino acids. CDR3 DNA sequence: TGTGCCACCAGCTTAAACTCCTACGAGCAGTACTTC. This translates into CATSLNSYEQYF.

This clone was recorded a few times. The V and J genes are TRBV30 and TRBJ2-1, with 12 positions matching TRBD2. The CDR3 consists of 14 residues. Germline-derived CDR1 and CDR2 are GTSNPN and SVGIG (reference sequence). Trimming took 2 bases from V and 6 from J; bases not matched to a gene: 2. This CDR3 is CAWSRTSGVNEQFF. The CDR3 DNA sequence: TGTGCCTGGAGTCGGACTAGCGGGGTCAATGAGCAGTTCTTC.

This clone was counted only a few times. This chain links TRBV11-2 with TRBJ2-1, with D uncertain. The V end was cut by 5 bases, the J end by 15 bases, with 17 bases between. This CDR3 is 12 amino acids long. Germline V lookup: CDR1 SGHAT, CDR2 FQNNGV. CDR3 residues: CASSQMSSSGFF. The CDR3 nucleotides are TGTGCCAGCAGCCAAATGAGCTCATCTGGGTTCTTC.

The chain carries TRBV4-1 and TRBJ1-2; possible D gene TRBD1, 5 bases. Trimming left V 0 bases short and J 4 bases short, with 9 bases between. CDR3 length equals 14 residues. CDR1 MGHRA and CDR2 YSYEKL come from the germline V gene. CDR3 sequence: CASSQEAGFYGYTF. For the CDR3, the DNA is TGCGCCAGCAGCCAAGAGGCAGGGTTCTATGGCTACACCTTC.

Turning to this clone: Other DNA sequences in this sample translate to the same CDR3. J is TRBJ1-2 and V is TRBV30; D uncertain. This CDR3 has 13 amino acids. V was pared by 0 bases and J by 5 bases, with 10 bases between. The germline CDR1 and CDR2 sequences are GTSNPN and SVGIG (reference sequence). CDR3: CAWSVGGAYGYTF. The CDR3, as DNA: TGTGCCTGGAGTGTCGGAGGAGCATATGGCTACACCTTC.

This clone has just a few counts. The sample has other DNA sequences that encode this CDR3 too. The chain has TRBV5-1 and TRBJ2-5, with 12 positions matching TRBD2. Per the germline V gene, CDR1 is SGHRS and CDR2 is YFSETQ. The CDR3 extends over 14 amino acids. The V and J ends lost 4 bases and 4 bases, in that order; junction bases with no gene match: 2. The CDR3 reads CASSPGLAGETQYF. The DNA of the CDR3 is TGCGCCAGCAGCCCGGGACTAGCGGGAGAGACCCAGTACTTC.

This clone has a handful of counts. The chain carries TRBV11-2 and TRBJ2-3; a weak D match, TRBD1 (5 bases). V lost 3 bases to trimming and J lost 0 bases, with 10 bases between them. This CDR3 contains 15 residues. Germline V gives CDR1 SGHAT, CDR2 FQNNGV. Here the CDR3 reads CASSFRQPSTDTQYF. The CDR3 nucleotides read TGTGCCAGCAGCTTCCGACAGCCCAGCACAGATACGCAGTATTTT.

The rearrangement joins TRBV27 to TRBJ2-1; 14 bases agree with TRBD2. The germline gives CDR1 MNHEY, CDR2 SMNVEV (reference sequence). The junction had 6 bases not matched to a gene; V was cut back by 2 bases and J by 12 bases. This CDR3 comprises 15 residues. The CDR3 protein is CASSLTGLAGGRQFF. CDR3 DNA sequence: TGTGCCAGCAGTTTAACCGGACTAGCGGGAGGAAGGCAGTTCTTC.

The table lists this clone with a few counts. The sample holds other DNA sequences that translate to the same CDR3. In nucleotides, the CDR3 is TGCGCCAGCAGCTTGGGGCAGGGTTCCAATCAGCCCCAGCATTTT. Encoded protein: CASSLGQGSNQPQHF. The rearrangement links TRBV5-1 to TRBJ1-5; D is possibly TRBD1 (5 bases). Germline CDR1 is SGHRS and CDR2 is YFSETQ. V was clipped by 0 bases and J by 3 bases, with 10 bases between them. This CDR3 comprises 15 residues.

The chain employs TRBV5-1 and TRBJ2-2; 8 nucleotides match TRBD1. This CDR3 is built from 15 residues. The junction had 4 bases not matched to a gene; V was cut back by 2 bases and J by 4 bases. Germline assignment: CDR1 SGHRS and CDR2 YFSETQ. CDR3 nucleotides: TGCGCCAGCAGCTTCGGACAGGGAGGCACCGGGGAGCTGTTTTTT. It translates to CASSFGQGGTGELFF.

The chain employs TRBV5-6 and TRBJ2-4; no clear D gene. The CDR3 has 14 amino acids. Trimming removed 4 bases at V and 1 base at J, with 9 bases between. Germline V gives CDR1 SGHDT, CDR2 YYEEEE. This CDR3 is CASSQTAAKNIQYF. The CDR3 bases are TGTGCCAGCAGCCAAACTGCGGCCAAAAACATTCAGTACTTC.

This chain uses TRBV5-6 with TRBJ1-1; no definite D call. CDR3 length: 16 residues. The V end lost 4 bases, the J end lost 1 base, and 17 bases lay between the germline ends. Germline V lookup: CDR1 SGHDT, CDR2 YYEEEE. This chain's CDR3 is CASSRGPSSENTEAFF. For the CDR3, the DNA is TGTGCCAGCAGCCGTGGGCCTTCCTCAGAGAACACTGAAGCTTTCTTT. The whole variable domain, remainder taken from reference TRBV5-6 and TRBJ1-1, is DAGVTQSPTHLIKTRGQQVTLRCSPKSGHDTVSWYQQALGQGPQFIFQYYEEEERQRGNFPDRFSGHQFPNYSSELNVNALLLGDSALYLCASSRGPSSENTEAFFGQGTRLTVV.

The V and J genes are TRBV7-9 and TRBJ2-1; 7 positions agree with TRBD2. Germline values: CDR1 SEHNR, CDR2 FQNEAQ (reference sequence). V was pared by 6 bases and J by 6 bases, with 11 bases of the junction left unmatched. The CDR3 loop spans 15 amino acids. The CDR3 DNA reads TGTGCCAGCAGGACCAGGCTAGCGGAAATCAATGAGCAGTTCTTC. Protein product: CASRTRLAEINEQFF. The whole variable domain, remainder taken from reference TRBV7-9 and TRBJ2-1, is DTGVSQNPRHKITKRGQNVTFRCDPISEHNRLYWYRQTLGQGPEFLTYFQNEAQLEKSRLLSDRFSAERPKGSFSTLEIQRTEQGDSAMYLCASRTRLAEINEQFFGPGTRLTVL.

The gene calls are TRBV19 and TRBJ2-1, with 7 bases lining up with TRBD2. The CDR3 totals 14 residues. Per germline, CDR1 LNHDA and CDR2 SQIVND (reference sequence). The V segment lost 6 bases and the J segment 2 bases; nucleotides outside the gene matches: 4. The CDR3 reads CASRSGTAYNEQFF. CDR3 in DNA: TGTGCCAGTAGGAGCGGGACCGCCTACAATGAGCAGTTCTTC.

This clone was seen more than once but under ten times. The rearrangement uses TRBV5-1 and TRBJ1-2; 7 bases agree with TRBD1. The CDR3 sequence is 13 residues long. The germline CDR1 and CDR2 sequences are SGHRS and YFSETQ. Unmatched junction bases numbered 0, after V lost 0 bases and J lost 4 bases. CDR3 residues: CASSLGDSYGYTF. The CDR3, as DNA: TGCGCCAGCAGCTTGGGGGACAGCTATGGCTACACCTTC.

A few counts support this clone. The rearrangement joins TRBV13 to TRBJ1-5; 9 bases are a match to TRBD1. With V trimmed by 3 bases and J by 1 base, 7 bases remained unmatched. The CDR3 sequence is 17 residues long. Germline CDR1 reads PRHDT; CDR2 reads FYEKMQ (reference sequence). The CDR3 sequence: CASSFSWTGDSNQPQHF. The CDR3 DNA sequence: TGTGCCAGCAGCTTCTCTTGGACAGGGGACAGCAATCAGCCCCAGCATTTT.

There are a few counts of this clone. The V and J genes are TRBV27 and TRBJ1-2, with 7 bases lining up with TRBD1. Germline V gene lookup returns CDR1 MNHEY and CDR2 SMNVEV (reference sequence). J gave up 2 bases and V 4 bases, and 4 bases lay outside the gene matches. The CDR3 is 14 residues long. The DNA for the CDR3 is TGTGCCAGCAGTTCAGTCAGGGGGAACTATGGCTACACCTTC. Translation gives CASSSVRGNYGYTF.

A few counts support this clone. This chain uses TRBV29-1 with TRBJ1-5; D might be TRBD1 (5 bases). The CDR3 is made up of 12 amino acids. The V and J ends lost 5 bases and 4 bases respectively, with 9 bases between them. From germline, CDR1 is SQVTM and CDR2 ANQGSEA. CDR3 nucleotides: TGCAGCGTTCTAGACAGAAATCAGCCCCAGCATTTT. Its translation: CSVLDRNQPQHF.

J is TRBJ1-5 and V is TRBV7-2, with a weak D call TRBD1 (6 bases). The V end lost 5 bases, the J end lost 7 bases, and 15 bases lay between the germline ends. This CDR3 is built from 14 residues. CDR1 and CDR2 (germline): SGHTA, FQGNSA. The CDR3 sequence is CASSPEQGIQPQHF. The DNA for the CDR3 is TGTGCCAGCAGCCCCGAACAGGGAATACAGCCCCAGCATTTT.

This clone was counted only a few times. This chain joins TRBV6-6 and TRBJ2-3, with 10 bases matching TRBD2. Trimming at V came to 2 bases and at J to 3 bases, leaving 5 bases not matched to a gene. Germline CDR1 and CDR2: MNHNY and SVGAGI (reference sequence). The CDR3 runs 16 residues. CDR3 DNA: TGTGCCAGCAGTTACGGTCTAGCGGGAGTAACAGATACGCAGTATTTT. Translation gives CASSYGLAGVTDTQYF.

The chain couples TRBV12-5 to TRBJ2-3, with 10 bases that match TRBD2. The CDR3 spans 16 residues. Trimming cost V 1 base and J 3 bases; bases outside gene matches: 4. The germline V gene encodes CDR1 LGHNT and CDR2 FRNRAP. CDR3 loop: CASGLAPAGGTDTQYF. The CDR3 nucleotides read TGTGCTAGTGGTTTGGCTCCAGCGGGAGGGACAGATACGCAGTATTTT.

The V gene is TRBV7-2, the J gene TRBJ2-3, with 9 bases lining up with TRBD2. The CDR3 has 15 amino acids. V lost 2 bases to trimming and J lost 3 bases; unmatched junction nucleotides: 3. Germline CDR1 is SGHTA and CDR2 is FQGNSA. The CDR3 nucleotides read TGTGCCAGCAGCTTAAGTCTAGCGGGAACAGATACGCAGTATTTT. It specifies CASSLSLAGTDTQYF.

The V and J genes are TRBV7-9 and TRBJ2-7; no reliable D call. V was cut by 3 bases and J by 9 bases, with 18 bases left in between. The CDR3 is 14 residues long. CDR1 is SEHNR, CDR2 FQNEAQ, per germline (reference sequence). DNA for the CDR3: TGTGCCAGCAGCTTGTTCACTCGCGACTCCGTGCAGTACTTC. Translation: CASSLFTRDSVQYF.

The rearrangement links TRBV19 to TRBJ1-1; 7 bases are shared with TRBD1. The CDR3 runs 13 residues. The V segment lost 4 bases and the J segment 6 bases; nucleotides outside the gene matches: 5. Looked up from germline, CDR1 is LNHDA and CDR2 is SQIVND (reference sequence). The CDR3 DNA is TGTGCCAGTAGTAGGGAAGACAGGGCTGAAGCTTTCTTT. Its protein is CASSREDRAEAFF.

This clone has more than one count but fewer than ten. V and J are TRBV7-2 and TRBJ1-1; TRBD1 is a possible D gene (6 bases). Looked up from germline, CDR1 is SGHTA and CDR2 is FQGNSA. Trimming took 4 bases from V and 1 from J, leaving 13 bases between them. The CDR3 covers 15 residues. The chain's CDR3 is CASSSDGQPNTEAFF. CDR3 nucleotide sequence: TGTGCCAGCAGCTCAGACGGACAGCCGAACACTGAAGCTTTCTTT. The entire variable domain, with the rest obtained from reference TRBV7-2 and TRBJ1-1, is as follows: GAGVSQSPSNKVTEKGKDVELRCDPISGHTALYWYRQSLGQGLEFLIYFQGNSAPDKSGLPSDRFSAERTGGSVSTLTIQRTQQEDSAVYLCASSSDGQPNTEAFFGQGTRLTVV.